The entry below gives a single T cell receptor (beta chain) sequence along with its context. The length of the CDR3 is 13 residues. Deletions cut 4 bases from V and 4 bases from J, with 8 bases between. From germline, CDR1 is SGHDN and CDR2 FVKESK. This entry comes from a study of high-grade serous ovarian cancer treatment subgroups. Tumor samples were obtained before definitive surgery or chemotherapy. Clones were sequenced by immunoSEQ multiplex PCR, and TCRdb holds only the in-frame ones, with some missing. The table includes about 5,000 clones, 75% to 80% detected once. J is TRBJ2-1 and V is TRBV14; D is ambiguous. This clonotype was sampled from a human donor with high-grade serous ovarian cancer. Material: tumor tissue. In DNA, the CDR3 is TGTGCCAGCAGCCGAGGACCTTACAATGAGCAGTTCTTC. Translating gives CASSRGPYNEQFF.